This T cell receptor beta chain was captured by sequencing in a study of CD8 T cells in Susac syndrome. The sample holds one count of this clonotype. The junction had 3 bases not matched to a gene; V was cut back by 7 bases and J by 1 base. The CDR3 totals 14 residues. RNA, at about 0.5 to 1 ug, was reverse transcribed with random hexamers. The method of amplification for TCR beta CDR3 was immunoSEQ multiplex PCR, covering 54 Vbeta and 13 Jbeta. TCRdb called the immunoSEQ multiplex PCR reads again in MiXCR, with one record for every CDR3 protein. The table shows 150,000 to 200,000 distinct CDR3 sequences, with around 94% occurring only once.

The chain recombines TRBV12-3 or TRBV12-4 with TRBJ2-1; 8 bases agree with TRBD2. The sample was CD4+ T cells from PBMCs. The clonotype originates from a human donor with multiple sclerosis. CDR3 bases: TGTGCCAGCAATCTAGCGGGTTCCTACAATGAGCAGTTCTTC. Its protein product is CASNLAGSYNEQFF.